A single T cell receptor beta chain is shown here with its context. The target of this receptor is not known. No much larger clone exists at a distance of one base, and base qualities are not known. Distinct nucleotide sequences in the sample also encode this CDR3. This sample is part of a study of shared clonotypes between healthy human individuals (TCRdb year 2020). For the study in its entirety: The cohort included three men and two women between 18 and 49 years of age. For each donor, CD4 naive and CD4 memory were each run on three plates, CD8 naive on two plates, and CD8 memory on one plate. The study deeply sequenced blood TCR repertoires of several healthy adults to estimate repertoire size and the extent of clonotype sharing between individuals. To increase sequencing depth and limit assay-specific biases, TCR repertoire library preparation and sequencing were carried out by different laboratories using diverse techniques. Leukapheresis yielded between about 0.85 and 9 billion PBMCs per donor. Findings and caveats that apply to the study as a whole: Clonotypes shared by all four sorted-subset donors showed higher generation probabilities than non-shared clonotypes. Even with the large sequencing depth, rarefaction of the sorted-subset datasets indicated that sequencing was incomplete. Because the study included only a small number of donors, the genetic and exposure-history diversity represented was limited. Across a few donors, around 5% of naive CD4, approximately 3.6% of naive CD8, roughly 2.3% of memory CD4, and over 0.35% of memory CD8 clonotypes were shared. Based on pairwise subsampling, the degree of clonotype sharing among donors was expected to be affected by sequencing depth. Sampling was restricted to blood, and TCR repertoires in tissue are likely to differ from TCR repertoires in blood. Estimated clonotype richness was generally larger for naive than for memory subsets.

Using the deep immunoSEQ assay, multiplex PCR amplified TCR CDR3 regions from genomic DNA. Extracted genomic DNA from each cell subset was spread evenly across all wells of several immunoSEQ 96-well plates, with each plate serving as a replicate. Each replicate PCR for sorted subsets received about 220 ng genomic DNA, equal to roughly 30,000 T cell genomes. Purified libraries were measured with a Qubit 3.0 fluorometer, size-checked on a Bioanalyzer 2100, and measured again with the KAPA Library Quantification kit. Every immunoSEQ 96-well plate was sequenced on a dedicated single-read 150-cycle Illumina NextSeq 550 flow cell. Regarding the original processing steps: Because only junctional sequences without quality scores were contained in the immunoSEQ output, filtering matching that applied to full-length reads could not be performed. To assign V/J genes and CDR3, sequences were annotated using PyIR, a Python wrapper for IgBLAST v1.9, with IMGT germline references. Any read was removed if the V/J assignment was weak (E-value above 1e-6), the CDR3 was missing, or the read contained stop codons, out-of-frame junctions, or ambiguous translated residues. V3J clonotypes were defined as sequences sharing an identical inferred V gene, J gene, and CDR3 amino acid sequence. Percentage overlap between repertoires was calculated by dividing the number of shared unique clonotypes by the size of the smaller repertoire. Repertoire richness was assessed with RTK rarefaction, the Chao1 estimator, and Recon v2.1 estimates of unobserved clonotypes. Generation probabilities were computed with OLGA for all TCRbeta clonotypes obtained by the gDNA method from a few donors. TCRdb's version of the immuneACCESS table is confined to in-frame rearrangements and falls short of the full clone set. An unresolved V gene accounts for under half of the shortfall where checked; the remainder is of unknown origin. The D gene and trimming were derived from the DNA, and the V and J assignments and clone size from that table. This sample is represented by 1.4 million or so clones; less than 99% of them were singletons. The top ten constitute about 0.4% of the sample.

The donors were healthy, HIV-negative adults with no recently reported acute infections or vaccinations. All donors were Caucasian adults living in Nashville, Tennessee, USA. CD4+ T cells were enriched by magnetic negative selection, after which naive cells were positively selected on CD45RA and the negative fraction was taken as the memory subset. Blood was obtained by leukapheresis, after which PBMCs were separated by Ficoll-Histopaque density gradient centrifugation and cryopreserved in liquid nitrogen vapor phase. Analytical flow cytometry was used to check the purity and quantity of every magnetically sorted T cell population. Each sorted fraction had its genomic DNA isolated and then quantified by UV absorbance on a Nanodrop 2000c. The receptor's source is a man aged 25 to 45 in good health. The specimen was naive CD4+ T cells sorted from blood. Interpreted using the paper, the cell subset or site label stands for: CD45RA+ positively selected.

The CDR3 protein sequence reads: CASSSDSYGYTF. The DNA sequence is TGTGCCAGCAGCTCGGATTCCTATGGCTACACCTTC. The chain employs TRBV5-6 and TRBJ1-2; the D gene assignment is ambiguous. From the germline V gene, CDR1 is SGHDT and CDR2 is YYEEEE. The V end loses 3 bases and the J end loses 4 bases, and a stretch of 7 bases separates them. From cysteine to phenylalanine, the CDR3 is 12 amino acids long. CDR3 DNA is the only sequence kept; it has 36 bases, read in frame from the first base.